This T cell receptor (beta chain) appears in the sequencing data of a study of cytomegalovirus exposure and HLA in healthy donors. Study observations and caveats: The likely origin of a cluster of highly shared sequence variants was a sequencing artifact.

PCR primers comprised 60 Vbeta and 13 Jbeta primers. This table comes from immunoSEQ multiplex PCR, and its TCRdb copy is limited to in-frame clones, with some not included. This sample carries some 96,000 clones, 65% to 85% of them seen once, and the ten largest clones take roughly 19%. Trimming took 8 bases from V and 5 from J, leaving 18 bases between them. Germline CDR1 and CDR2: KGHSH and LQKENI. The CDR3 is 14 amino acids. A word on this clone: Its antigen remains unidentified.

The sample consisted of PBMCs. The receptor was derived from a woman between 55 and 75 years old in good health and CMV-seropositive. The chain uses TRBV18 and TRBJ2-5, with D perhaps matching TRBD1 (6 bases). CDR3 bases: TGTGCCAGCAACACCAGGGCAGGGGTGGAGACCCAGTACTTC. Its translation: CASNTRAGVETQYF. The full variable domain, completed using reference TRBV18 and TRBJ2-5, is NAGVMQNPRHLVRRRGQEARLRCSPMKGHSHVYWYRQLPEEGLKFMVYLQKENIIDESGMPKERFSAEFPKEGPSILRIQQVVRGDSAAYFCASNTRAGVETQYFGPGTRLLVL.